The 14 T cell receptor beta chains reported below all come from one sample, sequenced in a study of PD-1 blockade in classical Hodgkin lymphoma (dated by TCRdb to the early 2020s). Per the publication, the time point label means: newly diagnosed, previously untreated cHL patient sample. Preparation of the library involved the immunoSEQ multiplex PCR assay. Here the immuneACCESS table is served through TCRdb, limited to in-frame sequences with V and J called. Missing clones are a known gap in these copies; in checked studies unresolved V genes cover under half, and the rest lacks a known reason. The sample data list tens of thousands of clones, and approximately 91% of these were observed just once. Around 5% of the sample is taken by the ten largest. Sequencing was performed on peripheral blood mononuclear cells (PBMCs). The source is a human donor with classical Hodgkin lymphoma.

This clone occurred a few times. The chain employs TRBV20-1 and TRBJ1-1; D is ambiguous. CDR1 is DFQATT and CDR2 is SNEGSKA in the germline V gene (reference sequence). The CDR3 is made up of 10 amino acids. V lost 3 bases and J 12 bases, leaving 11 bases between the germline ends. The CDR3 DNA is TGCAGTGCTAGCCAAAAGGTTACTTTCTTT. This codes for CSASQKVTFF.

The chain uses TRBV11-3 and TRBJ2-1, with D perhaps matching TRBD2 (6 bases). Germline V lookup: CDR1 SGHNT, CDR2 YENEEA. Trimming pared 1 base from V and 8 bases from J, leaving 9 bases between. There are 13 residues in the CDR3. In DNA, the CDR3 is TGTGCCAGCAGCTTAGGACTAGAGTATGAGCAGTTCTTC. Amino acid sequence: CASSLGLEYEQFF.

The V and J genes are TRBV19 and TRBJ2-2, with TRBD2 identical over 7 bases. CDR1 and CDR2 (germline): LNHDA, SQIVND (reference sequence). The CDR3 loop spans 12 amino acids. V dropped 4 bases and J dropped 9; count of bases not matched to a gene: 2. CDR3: CASSKTSRELFF. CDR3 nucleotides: TGTGCCAGTAGTAAGACTAGCAGGGAGCTGTTTTTT.

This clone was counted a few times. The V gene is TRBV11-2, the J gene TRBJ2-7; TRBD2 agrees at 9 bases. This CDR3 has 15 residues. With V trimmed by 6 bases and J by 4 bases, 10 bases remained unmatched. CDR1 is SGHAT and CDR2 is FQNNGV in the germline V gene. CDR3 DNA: TGTGCCAGCAGACATCGCGATGGACTAGCGTACGAGCAGTACTTC. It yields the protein CASRHRDGLAYEQYF.

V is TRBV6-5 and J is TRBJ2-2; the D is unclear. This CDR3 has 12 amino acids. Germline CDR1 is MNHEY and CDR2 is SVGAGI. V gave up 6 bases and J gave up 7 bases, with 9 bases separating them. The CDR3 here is CASSLGGGELFF. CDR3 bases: TGTGCCAGCAGCCTAGGTGGCGGGGAGCTGTTTTTT.

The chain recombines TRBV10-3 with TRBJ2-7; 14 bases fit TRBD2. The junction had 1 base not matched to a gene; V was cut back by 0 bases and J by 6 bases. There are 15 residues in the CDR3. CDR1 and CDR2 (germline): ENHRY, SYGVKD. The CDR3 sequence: CAISESGLAGVEQYF. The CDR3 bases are TGTGCCATCAGTGAGTCGGGACTAGCGGGAGTCGAGCAGTACTTC.

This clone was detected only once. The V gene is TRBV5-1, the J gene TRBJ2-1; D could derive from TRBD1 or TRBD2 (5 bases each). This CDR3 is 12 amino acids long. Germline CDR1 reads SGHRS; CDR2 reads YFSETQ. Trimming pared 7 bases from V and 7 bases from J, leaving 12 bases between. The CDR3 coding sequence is TGCGCCAGCCGTCAGAGGGGTAATGAGCAGTTCTTC. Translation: CASRQRGNEQFF.

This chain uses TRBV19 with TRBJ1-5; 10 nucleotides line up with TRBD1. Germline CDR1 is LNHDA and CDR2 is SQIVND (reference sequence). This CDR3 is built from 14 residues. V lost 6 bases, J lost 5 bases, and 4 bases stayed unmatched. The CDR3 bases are TGTGCCAGTAGGGGGACAGGGGTTGATCAGCCCCAGCATTTT. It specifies CASRGTGVDQPQHF. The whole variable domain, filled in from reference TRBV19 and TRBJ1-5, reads DGGITQSPKYLFRKEGQNVTLSCEQNLNHDAMYWYRQDPGQGLRLIYYSQIVNDFQKGDIAEGYSVSREKKESFPLTVTSAQKNPTAFYLCASRGTGVDQPQHFGDGTRLSIL.

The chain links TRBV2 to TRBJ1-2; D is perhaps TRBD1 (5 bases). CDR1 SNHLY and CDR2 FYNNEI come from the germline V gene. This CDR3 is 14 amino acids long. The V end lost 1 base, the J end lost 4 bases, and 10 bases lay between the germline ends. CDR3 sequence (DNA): TGTGCCAGCAGTGAAGAGACCAGGGCCTATGGCTACACCTTC. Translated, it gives CASSEETRAYGYTF.

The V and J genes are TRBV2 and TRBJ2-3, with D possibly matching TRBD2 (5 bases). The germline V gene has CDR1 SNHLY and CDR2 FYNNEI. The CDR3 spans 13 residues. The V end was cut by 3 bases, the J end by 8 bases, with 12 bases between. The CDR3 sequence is CASSDRVAGTQYF. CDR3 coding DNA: TGTGCCAGCAGTGACCGAGTTGCGGGTACGCAGTATTTT.

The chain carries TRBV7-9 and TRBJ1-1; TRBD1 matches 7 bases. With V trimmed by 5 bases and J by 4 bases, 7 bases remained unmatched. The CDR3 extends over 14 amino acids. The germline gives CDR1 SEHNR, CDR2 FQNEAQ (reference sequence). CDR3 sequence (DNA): TGTGCCAGCAGCCAAACAGGGGCTGGCACTGAAGCTTTCTTT. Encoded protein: CASSQTGAGTEAFF.

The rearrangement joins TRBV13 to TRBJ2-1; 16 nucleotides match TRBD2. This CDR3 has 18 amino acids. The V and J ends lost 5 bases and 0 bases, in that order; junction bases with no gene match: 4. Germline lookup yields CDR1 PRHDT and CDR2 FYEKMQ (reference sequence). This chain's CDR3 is CASSLGLAGGSSYNEQFF. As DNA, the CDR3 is TGTGCCAGCAGCCTGGGACTAGCGGGAGGGAGCTCCTACAATGAGCAGTTCTTC.

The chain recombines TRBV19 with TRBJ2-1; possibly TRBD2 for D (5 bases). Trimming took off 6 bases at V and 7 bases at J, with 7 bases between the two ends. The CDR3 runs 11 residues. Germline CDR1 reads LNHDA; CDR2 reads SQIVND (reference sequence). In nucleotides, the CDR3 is TGTGCCAGTAGGGAGGAGAATGAGCAGTTCTTC. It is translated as CASREENEQFF. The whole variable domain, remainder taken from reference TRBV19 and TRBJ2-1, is DGGITQSPKYLFRKEGQNVTLSCEQNLNHDAMYWYRQDPGQGLRLIYYSQIVNDFQKGDIAEGYSVSREKKESFPLTVTSAQKNPTAFYLCASREENEQFFGPGTRLTVL.

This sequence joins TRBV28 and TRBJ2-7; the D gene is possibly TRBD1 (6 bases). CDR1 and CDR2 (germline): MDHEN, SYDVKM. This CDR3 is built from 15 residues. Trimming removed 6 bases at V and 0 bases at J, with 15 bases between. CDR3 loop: CASSPAWDISYEQYF. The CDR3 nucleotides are TGTGCCAGCAGCCCCGCCTGGGACATCTCCTACGAGCAGTACTTC. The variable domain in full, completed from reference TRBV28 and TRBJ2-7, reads DVKVTQSSRYLVKRTGEKVFLECVQDMDHENMFWYRQDPGLGLRLIYFSYDVKMKEKGDIPEGYSVSREKKERFSLILESASTNQTSMYLCASSPAWDISYEQYFGPGTRLTVT.